These 29 T cell receptor beta chains came from one sample sequenced in a study of blood T cell repertoires in COVID-19. Produced via immunoSEQ multiplex PCR; TCRdb's table is partial and in-frame only. The top ten clones hold less than 6.5% of a sample with 65,000 to 85,000 clones, around 88% of them seen once. Sequencing used peripheral blood. The receptors were sampled from a man between 45 and 60 years old with active COVID-19.

The gene calls are TRBV5-1 and TRBJ2-5, with D perhaps matching TRBD2 (5 bases). Trimming cost V 6 bases and J 5 bases, with 14 bases left between them. Germline values: CDR1 SGHRS, CDR2 YFSETQ. There are 13 residues in the CDR3. The CDR3 DNA follows: TGCGCCAGCACACCCGAGCGCGGGGAGACCCAGTACTTC. Translated: CASTPERGETQYF.

The J gene is TRBJ2-7, the V gene TRBV6-2 or TRBV6-3; no clear D gene. This CDR3 is built from 17 residues. CDR1 is MNHEY and CDR2 is SVGEGT in the germline V gene. Between the trimmed V and J ends, which lost 7 bases and 0 bases, there was a span of 22 bases. The CDR3 spells CASTPLAWADLSYEQYF. CDR3 nucleotides: TGTGCCAGCACCCCCCTTGCCTGGGCAGACCTCTCCTACGAGCAGTACTTC.

V is TRBV5-4 and J is TRBJ2-6, with 7 bases matching TRBD2. The germline CDR1 and CDR2 sequences are SGHNT and YYREEE (reference sequence). V shed 4 bases and J 13 bases; nucleotides not matched to a gene: 8. CDR3 length: 13 amino acids. CDR3 protein: CASSPGGGGVLTF. CDR3 nucleotides: TGTGCCAGCAGCCCGGGCGGGGGAGGGGTCCTGACTTTC.

V is TRBV7-3 and J is TRBJ2-3; 10 bases match TRBD2. This CDR3 spans 17 amino acids. V trimming: 5 bases; J trimming: 5 bases; junction bases outside the gene matches: 13. Per germline, CDR1 SGHTA and CDR2 FQGTGA. The CDR3 is CASSPIRAGGPGDTQYF. The CDR3 DNA sequence: TGTGCCAGCAGCCCTATCAGAGCGGGGGGGCCCGGAGATACGCAGTATTTT.

The chain links TRBV5-1 to TRBJ1-2; the match to TRBD1 covers 8 bases. V lost 3 bases, J lost 8 bases, and 9 bases stayed unmatched. CDR1 is SGHRS, CDR2 YFSETQ, per germline. The CDR3 spans 14 residues. CDR3 in amino acids: CASSSGQAQGGYTF. DNA of the CDR3: TGCGCCAGCAGCTCGGGACAGGCCCAAGGAGGCTACACCTTC.

V is TRBV27 and J is TRBJ1-4; D is unresolved. CDR3 length equals 14 residues. Trimming stripped 6 bases from V and 10 bases from J, with 18 bases between. Germline values: CDR1 MNHEY, CDR2 SMNVEV (reference sequence). In nucleotides, the CDR3 is TGTGCCAGCAGATTAAGTTCGGGGTCTGGAAAACTGTTTTTT. Its protein product is CASRLSSGSGKLFF.

This clone has just one count. The chain recombines TRBV5-1 with TRBJ1-1; D might be TRBD1 (5 bases). This CDR3 is 14 amino acids long. Germline loops: CDR1 SGHRS, CDR2 YFSETQ. V was clipped by 5 bases and J by 5 bases, with 16 bases between them. The CDR3 region has the DNA TGCGCCAGCAGAAGTGGGGTCGGGGGGACTGAAGCTTTCTTT. Translating it yields CASRSGVGGTEAFF.

The chain recombines TRBV11-2 with TRBJ1-2, with a weak D call TRBD1 (6 bases). CDR3 length: 15 amino acids. In germline, CDR1 is SGHAT, CDR2 FQNNGV. V was trimmed by 4 bases and J by 8 bases, leaving 20 bases between them. CDR3 DNA: TGTGCCAGCAGCTCTCGGGCGGGGGGCGCTTGGGGCTACACCTTC. Translation gives CASSSRAGGAWGYTF.

The chain has TRBV2 and TRBJ1-2; D might be TRBD1 (5 bases). The CDR3 consists of 13 residues. Germline loops: CDR1 SNHLY, CDR2 FYNNEI. Trimming cost V 6 bases and J 4 bases, with 12 bases left between them. The CDR3 here is CASSWGRSYGYTF. The CDR3 DNA follows: TGTGCCAGCAGCTGGGGCAGGAGCTATGGCTACACCTTC.

V gene TRBV5-1 combines with J gene TRBJ2-7; possible D gene TRBD2, 5 bases. Germline CDR1 is SGHRS and CDR2 is YFSETQ. The V and J ends lost 0 bases and 6 bases respectively, with 13 bases between them. The CDR3 is 14 residues long. CDR3 nucleotide sequence: TGCGCCAGCAGCTTGGTTGTCGGGGAACCCGAGCAGTACTTC. Translating it yields CASSLVVGEPEQYF.

V is TRBV7-8 and J is TRBJ2-7, with D possibly TRBD2 on 5 matching bases. The CDR3 runs 14 residues. In germline, CDR1 is SGHVS, CDR2 FQNEAQ. Trimming shortened V by 6 bases and J by 2 bases, and 14 bases separated the two germline ends. The CDR3 here is CASSPRLAPYEQYF. CDR3 DNA: TGTGCCAGCAGTCCCCGGCTAGCCCCCTACGAGCAGTACTTC.

This clone was seen a handful of times. The rearrangement uses TRBV28 and TRBJ2-7; D might be TRBD1 (6 bases). The CDR3 is 13 amino acids. CDR1 is MDHEN, CDR2 SYDVKM, per germline. Trimming took off 6 bases at V and 3 bases at J, with 12 bases between the two ends. Here the CDR3 reads CASSLTGGYEQYF. CDR3 coding DNA: TGTGCCAGCAGCCTGACAGGAGGCTACGAGCAGTACTTC.

V gene TRBV4-2 combines with J gene TRBJ2-3, with 12 bases that match TRBD2. In germline, CDR1 is LGHNA, CDR2 YNFKEQ. The CDR3 consists of 17 residues. Unmatched junction bases numbered 3, after V lost 0 bases and J lost 2 bases. The CDR3 reads CASSQERTSGNTDTQYF. CDR3 nucleotides: TGTGCCAGCAGCCAAGAGAGGACTAGCGGGAACACAGATACGCAGTATTTT.

V is TRBV28 and J is TRBJ2-1; D uncertain. The CDR3 sequence is 12 residues long. CDR1 is MDHEN, CDR2 SYDVKM, per germline. V was pared by 3 bases and J by 8 bases, with 8 bases between. For the CDR3, the DNA is TGTGCCAGCAGTTTGGTGGGCCATGAGCAGTTCTTC. Protein sequence: CASSLVGHEQFF.

The rearrangement joins TRBV28 to TRBJ1-2; 8 bases line up with TRBD1. The CDR3 runs to 16 residues. From germline, CDR1 is MDHEN and CDR2 SYDVKM. The junction had 13 bases not matched to a gene; V was cut back by 7 bases and J by 3 bases. CDR3 protein: CASKRTGIAGYYGYTF. The CDR3, as DNA: TGTGCCAGCAAACGGACAGGGATAGCAGGATACTATGGCTACACCTTC.

This chain uses TRBV5-6 with TRBJ2-3, with 9 bases lining up with TRBD2. Germline CDR1 reads SGHDT; CDR2 reads YYEEEE. The CDR3 covers 14 residues. Losses at the gene ends were 5 bases for V and 4 bases for J; bases not matched to a gene: 5. In DNA form, the CDR3 reads TGTGCCAGCAGTTTAGCGGGGGTTGCAGATACGCAGTATTTT. Translation gives CASSLAGVADTQYF.

The chain combines TRBV5-1 with TRBJ1-2; 7 nucleotides line up with TRBD1. Trimming took 2 bases from V and 2 from J; bases not matched to a gene: 6. The CDR3 length is 15 residues. Germline CDR1 reads SGHRS; CDR2 reads YFSETQ. The chain's CDR3 is CASSLTGQLNYGYTF. CDR3 coding DNA: TGCGCCAGCAGCTTAACGGGACAGCTAAACTATGGCTACACCTTC.

This clone has just a few counts. V gene TRBV19 combines with J gene TRBJ1-5; D perhaps matches TRBD1 (6 bases). The CDR3 runs 16 residues. Germline loops: CDR1 LNHDA, CDR2 SQIVND (reference sequence). Trimming removed 7 bases at V and 1 base at J, with 17 bases between. The CDR3 sequence is CASTMGQGNSNQPQHF. The CDR3 DNA reads TGTGCCAGTACCATGGGGCAGGGGAACAGCAATCAGCCCCAGCATTTT.

As DNA, the CDR3 is TGTGCCAGTAGTATATTCGGGGTTGGGAGCAATCAGCCCCAGCATTTT. Its translation is CASSIFGVGSNQPQHF. The chain couples TRBV19 to TRBJ1-5; D call uncertain. CDR3 length: 16 residues. The germline V gene has CDR1 LNHDA and CDR2 SQIVND (reference sequence). Trimming took 2 bases from V and 1 from J, leaving 12 bases between them.

This clone occurred once. The rearrangement joins TRBV6-1 to TRBJ1-5; 9 bases line up with TRBD1. The V segment lost 4 bases and the J segment 1 base; nucleotides outside the gene matches: 11. CDR1 MNHNS and CDR2 SASEGT come from the germline V gene. The CDR3 runs to 18 residues. CDR3 sequence (DNA): TGTGCCAGCAGTGGACGACAGGGGGGATCTTTGAGCAATCAGCCCCAGCATTTT. Encoded protein: CASSGRQGGSLSNQPQHF.

The genes are TRBV2 and TRBJ2-7, with 7 positions matching TRBD1. The germline CDR1 and CDR2 sequences are SNHLY and FYNNEI. The junction had 11 bases not matched to a gene; V was cut back by 5 bases and J by 4 bases. The CDR3 is 15 residues long. CDR3 in DNA: TGTGCCAGCAGTTTTCCGAAGGGGGCTCGGTACGAGCAGTACTTC. Encoded protein: CASSFPKGARYEQYF.

The J gene is TRBJ1-2, the V gene TRBV6-5; D possibly corresponds to TRBD1 (5 bases). The V gene lost 7 bases and the J gene lost 6 bases, with 12 bases spanning the gap. This CDR3 is built from 12 residues. CDR1 is MNHEY, CDR2 SVGAGI, per germline. CDR3 residues: CASKGRVHGYTF. The DNA for the CDR3 is TGTGCCAGCAAGGGCAGGGTCCATGGCTACACCTTC.

In this sample, this clone turned up a few times. This chain uses TRBV9 with TRBJ1-1; tentatively, D is TRBD1 (6 bases). This CDR3 is built from 14 residues. Between the trimmed V and J ends, which lost 2 bases and 1 base, there was a span of 9 bases. In germline, CDR1 is SGDLS, CDR2 YYNGEE. CDR3 protein: CASSVGQPNTEAFF. The CDR3 DNA reads TGTGCCAGCAGCGTCGGACAGCCGAACACTGAAGCTTTCTTT. The variable domain in full, with the rest retrieved from reference TRBV9 and TRBJ1-1, is DSGVTQTPKHLITATGQRVTLRCSPRSGDLSVYWYQQSLDQGLQFLIQYYNGEERAKGNILERFSAQQFPDLHSELNLSSLELGDSALYFCASSVGQPNTEAFFGQGTRLTVV.

The V call is TRBV18, the J call TRBJ2-7; 10 positions match TRBD2. This CDR3 contains 18 residues. Per the germline V gene, CDR1 is KGHSH and CDR2 is LQKENI. Trimming cost V 0 bases and J 5 bases; bases outside gene matches: 13. The CDR3 sequence: CASSPPGSASGSSDEQYF. CDR3 DNA sequence: TGTGCCAGCTCACCACCCGGGTCAGCTAGCGGGAGTTCTGACGAGCAGTACTTC.

V usage is TRBV2 and J usage is TRBJ2-5; possibly TRBD1 for D (5 bases). The CDR3 has 12 residues. V was shortened by 7 bases and J by 5 bases, with 11 bases between the two germline ends. CDR1 and CDR2 from the germline V gene are SNHLY and FYNNEI. This CDR3 reads CASKAGWETQYF. In nucleotides, the CDR3 is TGTGCCAGCAAGGCAGGGTGGGAGACCCAGTACTTC.

The chain is built from TRBV2 and TRBJ2-5; no clear D. Germline V gene data show CDR1 as SNHLY and CDR2 as FYNNEI. The CDR3 covers 15 residues. V gave up 0 bases and J gave up 3 bases, with 11 bases separating them. CDR3 sequence reads: CASSEATTTKETQYF. CDR3 nucleotides: TGTGCCAGCAGTGAAGCGACGACAACCAAAGAGACCCAGTACTTC.

The V call is TRBV18, the J call TRBJ1-3, with a weak D call TRBD1 (6 bases). V dropped 5 bases and J dropped 1 base, with 12 bases sitting between them. This CDR3 region has 15 residues. Germline loops: CDR1 KGHSH, CDR2 LQKENI. CDR3 DNA: TGTGCCAGCTCAACTGGACAGCTTTCTGGAAACACCATATATTTT. This gives the protein CASSTGQLSGNTIYF.

This clone was detected once. V is TRBV5-6 and J is TRBJ2-5; D is unclear. CDR3 length: 15 residues. CDR1 is SGHDT, CDR2 YYEEEE, per germline. The V end lost 2 bases, the J end lost 1 base, and 12 bases lay between the germline ends. CDR3 DNA sequence: TGTGCCAGCAGCTTACTGGGTTCGGGCCAAGAGACCCAGTACTTC. It specifies CASSLLGSGQETQYF.

V usage is TRBV11-2 and J usage is TRBJ1-2; 10 positions match TRBD1. V lost 5 bases and J lost 5; bases outside the gene matches: 8. The length of the CDR3 is 15 residues. CDR1 is SGHAT and CDR2 is FQNNGV in the germline V gene. The CDR3 DNA is TGTGCCAGCAGCGTCGGGACAGGGGCTCCTTATGGCTACACCTTC. Protein: CASSVGTGAPYGYTF.